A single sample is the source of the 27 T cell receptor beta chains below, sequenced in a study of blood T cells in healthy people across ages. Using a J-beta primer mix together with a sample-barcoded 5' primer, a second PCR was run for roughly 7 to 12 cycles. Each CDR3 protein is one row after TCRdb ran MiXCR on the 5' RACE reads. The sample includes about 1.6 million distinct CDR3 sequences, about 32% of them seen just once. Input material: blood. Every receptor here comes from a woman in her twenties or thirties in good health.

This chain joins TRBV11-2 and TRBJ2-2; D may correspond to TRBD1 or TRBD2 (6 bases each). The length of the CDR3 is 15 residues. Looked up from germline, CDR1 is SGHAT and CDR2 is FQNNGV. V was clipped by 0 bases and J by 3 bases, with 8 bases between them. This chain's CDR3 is CASSLERGDTGELFF. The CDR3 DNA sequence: TGTGCCAGCAGCTTAGAAAGGGGGGACACCGGGGAGCTGTTTTTT.

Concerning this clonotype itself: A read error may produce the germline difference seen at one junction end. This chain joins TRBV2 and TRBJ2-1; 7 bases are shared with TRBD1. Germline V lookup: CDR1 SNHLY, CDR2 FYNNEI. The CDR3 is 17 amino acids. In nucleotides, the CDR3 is TGTACCAGCAGTGAACCCCACTACGAGGGGGCCCAGAATGAGCAGTTCTTC. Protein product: CTSSEPHYEGAQNEQFF.

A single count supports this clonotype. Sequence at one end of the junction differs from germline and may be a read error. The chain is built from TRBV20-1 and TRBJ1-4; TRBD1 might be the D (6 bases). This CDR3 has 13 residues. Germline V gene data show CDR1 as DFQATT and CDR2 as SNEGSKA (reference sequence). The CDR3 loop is CSASRGEGEKRFF. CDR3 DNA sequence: TGCAGTGCTAGCCGAGGGGAGGGGGAAAAACGGTTTTTT.

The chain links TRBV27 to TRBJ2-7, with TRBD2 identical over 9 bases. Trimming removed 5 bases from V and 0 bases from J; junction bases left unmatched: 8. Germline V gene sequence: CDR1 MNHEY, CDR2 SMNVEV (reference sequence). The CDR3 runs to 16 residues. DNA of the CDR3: TGTGCCAGCAGTATCCTGGGACTAGCAGACTCCTACGAGCAGTACTTC. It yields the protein CASSILGLADSYEQYF.

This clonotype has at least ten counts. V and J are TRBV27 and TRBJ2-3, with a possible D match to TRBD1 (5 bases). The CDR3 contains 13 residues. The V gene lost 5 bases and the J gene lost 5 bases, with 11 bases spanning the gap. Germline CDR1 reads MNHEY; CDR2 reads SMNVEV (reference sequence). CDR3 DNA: TGTGCCAGCAGTCCAACCCAGGGAGATACGCAGTATTTT. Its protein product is CASSPTQGDTQYF.

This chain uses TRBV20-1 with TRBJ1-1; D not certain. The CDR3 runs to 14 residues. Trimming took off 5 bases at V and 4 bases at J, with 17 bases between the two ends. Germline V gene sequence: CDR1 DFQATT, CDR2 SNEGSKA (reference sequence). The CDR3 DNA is TGCAGTGCTGCCGAGCTAGGTCTGGGCACTGAAGCTTTCTTT. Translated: CSAAELGLGTEAFF.

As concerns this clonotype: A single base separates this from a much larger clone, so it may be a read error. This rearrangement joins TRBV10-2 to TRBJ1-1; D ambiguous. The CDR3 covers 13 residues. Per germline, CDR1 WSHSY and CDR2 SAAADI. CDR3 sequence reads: CTSSVGLNTEAFF. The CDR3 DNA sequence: TGCACCAGCAGTGTCGGCCTGAACACTGAAGCTTTCTTT.

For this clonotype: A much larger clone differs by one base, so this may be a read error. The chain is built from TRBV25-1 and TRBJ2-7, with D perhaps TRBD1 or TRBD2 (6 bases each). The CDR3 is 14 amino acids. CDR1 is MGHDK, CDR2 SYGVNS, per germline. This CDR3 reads CASDSNGGSCEQYF. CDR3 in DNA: TGTGCCAGTGACAGTAACGGGGGCTCCTGCGAGCAGTACTTC.

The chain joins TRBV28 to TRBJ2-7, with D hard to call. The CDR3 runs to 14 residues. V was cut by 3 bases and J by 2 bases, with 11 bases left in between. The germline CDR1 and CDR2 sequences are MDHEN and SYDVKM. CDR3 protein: CASSFATPTYEQYF. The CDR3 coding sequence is TGTGCCAGCAGTTTTGCGACACCCACCTACGAGCAGTACTTC.

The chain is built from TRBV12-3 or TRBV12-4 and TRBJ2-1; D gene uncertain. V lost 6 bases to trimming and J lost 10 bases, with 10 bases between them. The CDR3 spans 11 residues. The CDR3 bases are TGTGCCAGCAGCAAAGGGCGAGAGCAGTTCTTC. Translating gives CASSKGREQFF.

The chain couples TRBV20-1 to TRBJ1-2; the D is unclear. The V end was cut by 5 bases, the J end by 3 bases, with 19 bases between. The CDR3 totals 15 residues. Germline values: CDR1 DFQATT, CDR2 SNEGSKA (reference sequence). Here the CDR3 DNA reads TGCAGTGCTCGATCCCACGGGCCCTTGGACTATGGCTACACCTTC. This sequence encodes CSARSHGPLDYGYTF.

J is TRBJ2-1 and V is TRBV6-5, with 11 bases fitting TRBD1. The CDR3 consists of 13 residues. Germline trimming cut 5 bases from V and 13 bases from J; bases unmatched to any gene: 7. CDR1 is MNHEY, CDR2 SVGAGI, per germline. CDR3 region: CASSQRDRGAQFF. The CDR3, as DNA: TGTGCCAGCAGTCAACGGGACAGGGGGGCTCAGTTCTTC.

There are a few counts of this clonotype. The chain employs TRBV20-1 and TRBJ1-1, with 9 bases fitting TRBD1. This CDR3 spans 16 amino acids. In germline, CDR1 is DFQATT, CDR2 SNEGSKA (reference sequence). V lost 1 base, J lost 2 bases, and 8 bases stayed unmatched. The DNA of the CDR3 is TGCAGTGCTAGAGCTCTCCGGGACAGGGCAAACACTGAAGCTTTCTTT. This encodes CSARALRDRANTEAFF.

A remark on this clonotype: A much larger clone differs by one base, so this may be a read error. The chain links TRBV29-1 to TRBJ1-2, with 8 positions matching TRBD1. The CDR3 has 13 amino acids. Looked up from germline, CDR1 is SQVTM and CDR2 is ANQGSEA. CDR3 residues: CSESQGAGYGYAF. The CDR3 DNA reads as TGCAGCGAGTCCCAGGGGGCAGGCTATGGCTACGCCTTC.

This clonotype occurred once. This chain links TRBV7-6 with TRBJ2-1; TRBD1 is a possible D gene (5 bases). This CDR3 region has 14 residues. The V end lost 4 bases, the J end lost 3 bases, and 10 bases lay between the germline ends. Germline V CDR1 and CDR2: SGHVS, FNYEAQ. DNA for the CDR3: TGTGCCAGCAGCTCAGAAGACAGCTACAATGAGCAGTTCTTC. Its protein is CASSSEDSYNEQFF.

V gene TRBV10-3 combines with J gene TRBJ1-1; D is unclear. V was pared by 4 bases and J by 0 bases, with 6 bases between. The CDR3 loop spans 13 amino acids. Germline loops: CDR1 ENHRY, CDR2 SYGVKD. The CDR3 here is CAISARVNTEAFF. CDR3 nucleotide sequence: TGTGCCATCAGTGCGCGGGTGAACACTGAAGCTTTCTTT.

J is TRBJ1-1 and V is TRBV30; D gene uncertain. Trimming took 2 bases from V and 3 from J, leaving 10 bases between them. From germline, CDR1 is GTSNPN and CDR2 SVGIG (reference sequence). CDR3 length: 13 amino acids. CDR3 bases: TGTGCCTGGAGTATGATGTCGCACACTGAAGCTTTCTTT. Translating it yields CAWSMMSHTEAFF. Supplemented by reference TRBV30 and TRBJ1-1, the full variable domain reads SQTIHQWPATLVQPVGSPLSLECTVEGTSNPNLYWYRQAAGRGLQLLFYSVGIGQISSEVPQNLSASRPQDRQFILSSKKLLLSDSGFYLCAWSMMSHTEAFFGQGTRLTVV.

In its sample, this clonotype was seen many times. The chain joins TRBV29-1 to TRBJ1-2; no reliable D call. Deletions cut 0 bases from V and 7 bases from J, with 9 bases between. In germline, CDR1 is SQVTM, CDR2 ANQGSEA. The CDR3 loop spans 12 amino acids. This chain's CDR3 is CSVEEVTPGYTF. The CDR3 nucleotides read TGCAGCGTTGAAGAAGTGACCCCTGGCTACACCTTC.

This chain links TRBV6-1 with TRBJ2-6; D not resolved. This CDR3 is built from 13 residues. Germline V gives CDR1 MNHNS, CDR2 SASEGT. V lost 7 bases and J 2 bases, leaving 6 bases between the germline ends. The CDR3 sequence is CASKVAGANVLTF. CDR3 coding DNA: TGTGCCAGCAAGGTCGCTGGGGCCAACGTCCTGACTTTC.

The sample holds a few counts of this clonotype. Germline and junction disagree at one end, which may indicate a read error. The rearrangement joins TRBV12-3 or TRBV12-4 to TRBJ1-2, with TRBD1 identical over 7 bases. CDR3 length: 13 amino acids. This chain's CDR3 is CASSQGVNYGDTF. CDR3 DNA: TGTGCCAGCAGTCAGGGGGTTAACTATGGCGACACCTTC.

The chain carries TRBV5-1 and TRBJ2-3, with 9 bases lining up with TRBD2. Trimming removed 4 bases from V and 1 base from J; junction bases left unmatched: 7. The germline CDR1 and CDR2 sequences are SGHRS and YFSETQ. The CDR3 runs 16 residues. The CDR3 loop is CASSAGAGGRTDTQYF. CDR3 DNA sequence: TGCGCCAGCAGCGCCGGAGCGGGAGGACGCACAGATACGCAGTATTTT.

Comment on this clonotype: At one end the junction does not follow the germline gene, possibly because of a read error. The CDR3 reads CAGSPKEQFF. The CDR3 DNA sequence: TGTGCCGGCAGCCCTAAAGAGCAGTTCTTC. This sequence joins TRBV7-9 and TRBJ2-1; the D is unclear. Germline CDR1 SEHNR, CDR2 FQNEAQ (reference sequence). The CDR3 totals 10 residues.

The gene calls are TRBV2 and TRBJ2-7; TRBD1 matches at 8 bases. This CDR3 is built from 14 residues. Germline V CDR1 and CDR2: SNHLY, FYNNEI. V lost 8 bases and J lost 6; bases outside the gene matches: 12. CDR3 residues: CASSKAGGESEQYF. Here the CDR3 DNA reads TGTGCCAGCTCCAAGGCAGGGGGCGAGAGCGAGCAGTACTTC.

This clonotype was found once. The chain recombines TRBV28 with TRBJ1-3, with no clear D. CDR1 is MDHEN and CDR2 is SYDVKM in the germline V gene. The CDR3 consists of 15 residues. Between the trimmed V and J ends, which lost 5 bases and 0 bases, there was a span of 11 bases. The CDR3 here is CASSPPTSSGNTIYF. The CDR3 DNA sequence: TGTGCCAGCAGTCCCCCTACTAGCTCTGGAAACACCATATATTTT.

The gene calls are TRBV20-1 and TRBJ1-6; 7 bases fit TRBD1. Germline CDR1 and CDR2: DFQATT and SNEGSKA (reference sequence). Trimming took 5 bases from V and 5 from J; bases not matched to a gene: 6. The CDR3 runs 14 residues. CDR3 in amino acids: CSAQDRRDNSPLHF. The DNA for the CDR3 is TGCAGTGCTCAGGACAGGCGAGATAATTCACCCCTCCACTTT.

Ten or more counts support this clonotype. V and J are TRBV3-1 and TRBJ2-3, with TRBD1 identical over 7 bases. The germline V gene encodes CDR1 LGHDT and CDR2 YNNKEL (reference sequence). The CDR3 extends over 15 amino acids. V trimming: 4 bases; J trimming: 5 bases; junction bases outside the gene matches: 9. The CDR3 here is CASSLRAGGIDTQYF. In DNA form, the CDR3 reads TGTGCCAGCAGCCTCCGGGCAGGGGGTATAGATACGCAGTATTTT.

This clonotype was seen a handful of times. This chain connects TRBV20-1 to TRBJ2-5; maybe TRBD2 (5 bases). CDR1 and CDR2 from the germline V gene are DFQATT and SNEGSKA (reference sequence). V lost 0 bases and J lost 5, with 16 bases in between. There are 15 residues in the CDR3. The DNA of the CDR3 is TGCAGTGCTAGAGATCCTCTGACTATCGGGGAGACCCAGTACTTC. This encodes CSARDPLTIGETQYF.